Listed here are 10 T cell receptor beta chains from one sample, sequenced in a study of blood T cells in healthy people across ages. With a J-beta primer mix and a sample-barcoded 5' primer, a second PCR ran about 7 to 11 cycles. TCRdb re-derived calls from the 5' RACE reads in MiXCR, one entry per CDR3 protein. The table includes about 1.1 million distinct CDR3 sequences, around two fifths detected once. The specimen sequenced was blood. These receptors were collected from a man between 18 and 35 years old in good health.

A few counts support this clonotype. V usage is TRBV6-2 or TRBV6-3 and J usage is TRBJ2-7, with 9 bases matching TRBD1. CDR1 is MNHEY, CDR2 SVGEGT, per germline. The length of the CDR3 is 15 residues. Losses at the gene ends were 8 bases for V and 2 bases for J; bases not matched to a gene: 10. CDR3 loop: CASSPGQGFTYEQYF. The CDR3 bases are TGTGCCAGCTCCCCGGGACAGGGTTTCACCTACGAGCAGTACTTC.

J is TRBJ2-5 and V is TRBV4-1; D remains unclear. The germline V gene encodes CDR1 MGHRA and CDR2 YSYEKL. Trimming cost V 0 bases and J 1 base, with 9 bases left between them. The CDR3 covers 15 residues. The CDR3 DNA sequence: TGCGCCAGCAGCCAAGAAACTGCAGTCCAAGAGACCCAGTACTTC. Translation: CASSQETAVQETQYF.

Remarks on this clonotype: An end of the junction does not agree with germline; a read error may underlie this. The V call is TRBV6-2 or TRBV6-3, the J call TRBJ2-7; D might be TRBD1 (5 bases). The CDR3 runs to 13 residues. CDR1 and CDR2 from the germline V gene are MNHEY and SVGEGT. CDR3 protein: CASTKGSSYERYF. DNA for the CDR3: TGTGCCAGCACCAAGGGGTCGTCCTACGAGCGGTACTTC.

This chain links TRBV7-9 with TRBJ1-2, with 7 bases lining up with TRBD1. The V segment lost 2 bases and the J segment 10 bases; nucleotides outside the gene matches: 7. This CDR3 region has 13 residues. The germline V gene encodes CDR1 SEHNR and CDR2 FQNEAQ (reference sequence). The CDR3 DNA reads as TGTGCCAGCAGCTTAACGACAGGGACGGCCTACACCTTC. Its translation is CASSLTTGTAYTF.

V usage is TRBV27 and J usage is TRBJ2-1, with TRBD1 as a possible D gene (5 bases). In germline, CDR1 is MNHEY, CDR2 SMNVEV (reference sequence). V lost 5 bases and J 2 bases, leaving 13 bases between the germline ends. The CDR3 has 15 residues. CDR3 amino acids: CASSTGFLAYNEQFF. CDR3 sequence (DNA): TGTGCCAGCAGTACAGGTTTCCTAGCCTACAATGAGCAGTTCTTC.

There are a few counts of this clonotype. The gene calls are TRBV5-1 and TRBJ1-4; TRBD1 is a possible D gene (5 bases). Germline V gives CDR1 SGHRS, CDR2 YFSETQ. The CDR3 is 15 residues long. The V and J ends lost 4 bases and 6 bases respectively, with 16 bases between them. The CDR3 spells CASSVNSGRDEKLFF. CDR3 in DNA: TGCGCCAGCAGCGTTAATTCAGGGCGAGATGAAAAACTGTTTTTT. Together with reference TRBV5-1 and TRBJ1-4, the CDR3 gives the full variable domain: KAGVTQTPRYLIKTRGQQVTLSCSPISGHRSVSWYQQTPGQGLQFLFEYFSETQRNKGNFPGRFSGRQFSNSRSEMNVSTLELGDSALYLCASSVNSGRDEKLFFGSGTQLSVL.

CDR3 DNA: TGTGCCAGCAGCTTATTAGGGGCGGGTCCGAACACTGAAGCTTTCTTT. This encodes CASSLLGAGPNTEAFF. The chain has TRBV7-2 and TRBJ1-1, with TRBD1 as a possible D gene (5 bases). Germline V CDR1 and CDR2: SGHTA, FQGNSA. The V gene lost 2 bases and the J gene lost 1 base, with 14 bases spanning the gap. The CDR3 contains 16 residues.

This clonotype came up a few times. This chain connects TRBV21-1 to TRBJ1-5; TRBD1 is the table's D call and was not checked against the DNA. TRBV21-1 is a pseudogene. The CDR3 has 16 residues. The CDR3 protein is CASSGPGQDSNQPQHF. Written as DNA, the CDR3 is TGTGCCAGCAGCGGCCCGGGACAGGATAGCAATCAGCCCCAGCATTTT.

The chain employs TRBV6-6 and TRBJ2-5; 8 nucleotides match TRBD1. The J call may be faulty, since TRBJ2-1 better matches the DNA end. The CDR3 has 14 amino acids. Germline V gene lookup returns CDR1 MNHNY and CDR2 SVGAGI (reference sequence). The CDR3 DNA is TGTGCCAGCCTGGACAGGGCATCCCAAGAGACCCAGTTCTTC. Translated, it gives CASLDRASQETQFF.

The gene calls are TRBV20-1 and TRBJ2-3; 11 bases agree with TRBD2. Germline CDR1 DFQATT, CDR2 SNEGSKA (reference sequence). This CDR3 is 16 amino acids long. Trimming took 3 bases from V and 1 from J; bases not matched to a gene: 6. The CDR3, as DNA: TGCAGTGCTAGGGGACTAGCGGCCCCTGGCACAGATACGCAGTATTTT. Its translation is CSARGLAAPGTDTQYF.